These 30 T cell receptor beta chains were sequenced from one sample in a study of T cell repertoires in cytomegalovirus infection. Their specific antigens are unknown. TCRdb reprocessed the reads with MiXCR, giving one entry per CDR3 protein. The sample contains 700,000 to 950,000 distinct CDR3 sequences, roughly 33% of which appear only once. This material consisted of cultured CD8+ T cells from PBMCs, taken from culture after CMV antigen stimulation. These receptors were taken from a human donor in good health (CMV status not recorded). Some clones in this sample may be carry-over from other donors' samples.

This clonotype was recorded a few times. This sequence joins TRBV2 and TRBJ1-1; tentative D call: TRBD1 (6 bases). CDR1 is SNHLY and CDR2 is FYNNEI in the germline V gene. The CDR3 is 15 residues long. Trimming stripped 7 bases from V and 5 bases from J, with 20 bases between. The CDR3 protein is CASNPPQGRATEAFF. CDR3 coding DNA: TGTGCCAGCAACCCCCCACAGGGAAGGGCAACTGAAGCTTTCTTT.

The table lists this clonotype with a few counts. The chain carries TRBV9 and TRBJ2-2, with a weak D call TRBD1 (6 bases). The CDR3 runs to 14 residues. Per germline, CDR1 SGDLS and CDR2 YYNGEE. Trimming removed 6 bases from V and 4 bases from J, with 13 bases in between. CDR3: CASKDSRGTGELFF. CDR3 nucleotides: TGTGCCAGCAAGGACAGTCGAGGCACCGGGGAGCTGTTTTTT. Based on the CDR3 plus reference TRBV9 and TRBJ2-2, the full variable domain is DSGVTQTPKHLITATGQRVTLRCSPRSGDLSVYWYQQSLDQGLQFLIQYYNGEERAKGNILERFSAQQFPDLHSELNLSSLELGDSALYFCASKDSRGTGELFFGEGSRLTVL.

This chain connects TRBV5-5 to TRBJ2-1, with 10 positions matching TRBD1. Germline loops: CDR1 SGHKS, CDR2 YYEKEE (reference sequence). This CDR3 region has 15 residues. Germline trimming cut 4 bases from V and 3 bases from J; bases unmatched to any gene: 4. The CDR3 sequence is CASSHGTGVYNEQFF. The CDR3 coding sequence is TGTGCCAGCAGCCACGGGACAGGGGTCTACAATGAGCAGTTCTTC.

The chain uses TRBV6-1 and TRBJ2-7; TRBD1 matches at 7 bases. CDR3 length: 16 residues. The germline gives CDR1 MNHNS, CDR2 SASEGT. The CDR3 DNA sequence: TGTGTCACTACCGGGACAGCCTTCAGCCCTTCCTACGAGCAGTACGTC. It specifies CVTTGTAFSPSYEQYV.

The chain couples TRBV6-5 to TRBJ2-2; 9 positions agree with TRBD2. Germline trimming cut 4 bases from V and 0 bases from J; bases unmatched to any gene: 9. The CDR3 consists of 18 residues. CDR1 is MNHEY and CDR2 is SVGAGI in the germline V gene. The CDR3 DNA is TGTGCCAGCAGTTGGGGCGGGGGGGGGGGGGCGAACACCGGGGAGCTGTTTTTT. Translation gives CASSWGGGGGANTGELFF.

This clonotype was seen a few times. The chain couples TRBV11-2 to TRBJ2-7; D may be TRBD2 (5 bases). The V end lost 1 base, the J end lost 4 bases, and 11 bases lay between the germline ends. The CDR3 consists of 14 residues. Germline-derived CDR1 and CDR2 are SGHAT and FQNNGV. CDR3 residues: CASSLGTPPYEQYV. The CDR3 nucleotides read TGTGCCAGCAGCTTAGGGACTCCCCCGTACGAGCAGTACGTC.

The J gene is TRBJ2-3, the V gene TRBV4-1; D not resolved. CDR3 length: 14 residues. The V end lost 5 bases, the J end lost 3 bases, and 12 bases lay between the germline ends. Per the germline V gene, CDR1 is MGHRA and CDR2 is YSYEKL. The CDR3 region has the DNA TGCGCCAGCAGCACGCCCCCCGGTACAGATACGCAGTATTTT. Amino acid sequence: CASSTPPGTDTQYF.

This sequence joins TRBV9 and TRBJ1-1; a possible D gene is TRBD1 (6 bases). Germline V gene data show CDR1 as SGDLS and CDR2 as YYNGEE. This CDR3 is built from 14 residues. Between the trimmed V and J ends, which lost 4 bases and 1 base, there was a span of 11 bases. The CDR3 DNA follows: TGTGCCAGCAGCCGATCACAGGGGAACACTGAAGCTTTCTTT. Its translation is CASSRSQGNTEAFF.

The chain has TRBV6-6 and TRBJ1-1; TRBD1 matches at 7 bases. In germline, CDR1 is MNHNY, CDR2 SVGAGI (reference sequence). The CDR3 is made up of 18 amino acids. Trimming at V came to 0 bases and at J to 0 bases, leaving 10 bases not matched to a gene. The DNA of the CDR3 is TGTGCCAGCAGTTACTCGAGGGCAGGGGGATACATGAACACTGAAGCTTTCTTT. Amino acid sequence: CASSYSRAGGYMNTEAFF.

The V gene is TRBV7-6, the J gene TRBJ2-6; tentatively, D is TRBD1 or TRBD2 (6 bases each). The CDR3 covers 16 residues. Germline V gene sequence: CDR1 SGHVS, CDR2 FNYEAQ. V was cut by 5 bases and J by 2 bases, with 13 bases left in between. The CDR3 is CASSHRGGTGANVLTF. In nucleotides, the CDR3 is TGTGCCAGCAGCCACCGAGGGGGGACTGGGGCCAACGTCCTGACTTTC.

This clonotype was counted between two and nine times. V is TRBV7-9 and J is TRBJ1-2; D is ambiguous. The CDR3 length is 12 residues. Per germline, CDR1 SEHNR and CDR2 FQNEAQ (reference sequence). The V and J ends lost 3 bases and 14 bases respectively, with 16 bases between them. The CDR3 sequence: CASSFEVRPVTF. CDR3 coding DNA: TGTGCCAGCAGCTTCGAAGTTAGACCGGTAACCTTC.

The genes are TRBV7-6 and TRBJ1-5, with D hard to call. CDR3 size: 12 residues. The germline V gene encodes CDR1 SGHVS and CDR2 FNYEAQ. The V and J ends lost 2 bases and 6 bases respectively, with 5 bases between them. In nucleotides, the CDR3 is TGTGCCAGCAGCTTAAAGGGTCAGCCCCAGCATTTT. Translation: CASSLKGQPQHF.

The rearrangement links TRBV6-2 or TRBV6-3 to TRBJ2-7; tentative D call: TRBD2 (5 bases). The CDR3 has 14 amino acids. The V gene lost 5 bases and the J gene lost 10 bases, with 21 bases spanning the gap. Germline V gene lookup returns CDR1 MNHEY and CDR2 SVGEGT. The CDR3 here is CASSARGRRWVQYV. CDR3 nucleotide sequence: TGTGCCAGCAGTGCCCGAGGACGGAGGTGGGTTCAGTACGTC.

This rearrangement joins TRBV10-3 to TRBJ1-5, with D perhaps TRBD1 (5 bases). The CDR3 has 15 residues. The germline gives CDR1 ENHRY, CDR2 SYGVKD. V lost 3 bases, J lost 3 bases, and 12 bases lay in between. The CDR3 loop is CAISDRDDYNQPQHF. Written as DNA, the CDR3 is TGTGCCATCAGTGACAGGGATGACTACAATCAGCCCCAGCATTTT.

Comment on this clonotype: Germline is not matched at one junction end, which may reflect a read error. The CDR3 protein is CASSQEGSGSYEQYF. In DNA form, the CDR3 reads TGTGCCAGCAGCCAAGAGGGGTCGGGATCCTACGAGCAGTACTTC. The V and J genes are TRBV4-1 and TRBJ2-7; possibly TRBD1 or TRBD2 for D (5 bases each). The CDR3 is 15 residues long. Germline V gene lookup returns CDR1 MGHRA and CDR2 YSYEKL.

The table lists this clonotype with a few counts. The genes are TRBV28 and TRBJ2-1; no clear D gene. Germline lookup yields CDR1 MDHEN and CDR2 SYDVKM. The CDR3 length is 17 residues. V lost 4 bases to trimming and J lost 1 base, with 17 bases between them. The chain's CDR3 is CASSYPGSPTSYNEQFF. The CDR3 nucleotides read TGTGCCAGCAGTTACCCCGGATCTCCCACGTCCTACAATGAGCAGTTCTTC.

The genes are TRBV27 and TRBJ1-1; the D gene is possibly TRBD1 (6 bases). Per germline, CDR1 MNHEY and CDR2 SMNVEV (reference sequence). This CDR3 contains 15 residues. V was cut by 2 bases and J by 5 bases, with 15 bases left in between. In nucleotides, the CDR3 is TGTGCCAGCAGTTTACCCGGCAGGGGCCGGACTGAAGCTTTCTTT. Translation: CASSLPGRGRTEAFF.

The V call is TRBV19, the J call TRBJ2-5; no reliable D call. Trimming pared 5 bases from V and 1 base from J, leaving 8 bases between. Germline V gives CDR1 LNHDA, CDR2 SQIVND (reference sequence). The CDR3 contains 13 residues. CDR3 coding DNA: TGTGCCAGTAGTGTATTCCTCCAAGAGACCCAGTACTTC. It yields the protein CASSVFLQETQYF.

The chain joins TRBV7-4 to TRBJ2-3; D may be TRBD1 (5 bases). This CDR3 has 16 residues. V lost 5 bases and J lost 4, with 19 bases in between. Germline V gene lookup returns CDR1 SGHVT and CDR2 SQSDAQ. The CDR3 loop reads CASSLSRAGIADTQYF. CDR3 bases: TGTGCCAGCAGCCTCTCCAGGGCAGGAATCGCAGATACGCAGTATTTT.

The chain links TRBV27 to TRBJ2-7, with 7 bases aligning to TRBD1. V shed 5 bases, J shed 2 bases, and the junction held 9 bases outside the gene matches. The CDR3 covers 15 residues. Germline values: CDR1 MNHEY, CDR2 SMNVEV (reference sequence). CDR3 region: CASSGGTDLPYEQYF. The CDR3 region has the DNA TGTGCCAGCAGTGGTGGGACAGATCTTCCCTACGAGCAGTACTTC.

V usage is TRBV10-3 and J usage is TRBJ1-2; D gene ambiguous. V was cut by 6 bases and J by 6 bases, with 8 bases left in between. This CDR3 is built from 11 residues. The germline gives CDR1 ENHRY, CDR2 SYGVKD. The DNA of the CDR3 is TGTGCCATCAGGCAGTCCGATGGCTACACCTTC. Translated, it gives CAIRQSDGYTF.

Points on this clonotype: Since a much larger clone is just one base distant, this may be a read error. The chain employs TRBV7-2 and TRBJ1-4, with a weak D call TRBD1 (6 bases). The germline CDR1 and CDR2 sequences are SGHTA and FQGNSA. CDR3 size: 16 residues. The CDR3 DNA is TGTGCCAGCAGCTTAGGCTGGACAGCAACTAAAGAAAAACTGTTTTTT. Translated, it gives CASSLGWTATKEKLFF. Full variable domain (outside the CDR3, taken from reference TRBV7-2 and TRBJ1-4): GAGVSQSPSNKVTEKGKDVELRCDPISGHTALYWYRQSLGQGLEFLIYFQGNSAPDKSGLPSDRFSAERTGGSVSTLTIQRTQQEDSAVYLCASSLGWTATKEKLFFGSGTQLSVL.

The genes are TRBV6-2 or TRBV6-3 and TRBJ1-4; 10 nucleotides align to TRBD1. CDR3 length equals 15 residues. Trimming cost V 4 bases and J 6 bases; bases outside gene matches: 5. Germline lookup yields CDR1 MNHEY and CDR2 SVGEGT. CDR3 bases: TGTGCCAGCAGTTCGACAGGGGGCGCCCATGAAAAACTGTTTTTT. Protein: CASSSTGGAHEKLFF.

The chain combines TRBV10-3 with TRBJ2-5, with 14 nucleotides matching TRBD2. CDR1 and CDR2 (germline): ENHRY, SYGVKD. V lost 7 bases, J lost 12 bases, and 13 bases stayed unmatched. This CDR3 contains 15 residues. CDR3 region: CAITQTGTSGGPKYF. For the CDR3, the DNA is TGTGCCATCACCCAGACGGGGACTAGCGGGGGCCCAAAGTACTTC.

The chain has TRBV27 and TRBJ2-1; TRBD2 matches 9 bases. Germline V gene lookup returns CDR1 MNHEY and CDR2 SMNVEV (reference sequence). The trim removed 6 bases at V and 8 bases at J, leaving 8 bases unmatched. The CDR3 sequence is 14 residues long. The CDR3, as DNA: TGTGCCAGCAGATTAAGCGGGGGGCTAGATGAGCAGTTCTTC. Protein sequence: CASRLSGGLDEQFF.

This chain joins TRBV7-6 and TRBJ1-1, with D hard to call. Trimming cost V 0 bases and J 6 bases, with 11 bases left between them. The CDR3 extends over 14 amino acids. Per germline, CDR1 SGHVS and CDR2 FNYEAQ. The CDR3: CASSLAPAGPEAFF. The CDR3 DNA sequence: TGTGCCAGCAGCTTAGCCCCGGCCGGACCTGAAGCTTTCTTT.

The rearrangement uses TRBV7-9 and TRBJ1-2, with D hard to call. The CDR3 length is 12 residues. CDR1 SEHNR and CDR2 FQNEAQ come from the germline V gene (reference sequence). The ends were cut back, 10 bases at V and 7 bases at J, with 16 bases in the middle. CDR3 amino acids: CATPDALGGYTF. In DNA, the CDR3 is TGTGCCACTCCGGACGCGCTGGGTGGCTACACCTTC.

The V call is TRBV6-2 or TRBV6-3, the J call TRBJ1-1; tentative D call: TRBD1 (5 bases). Trimming shortened V by 6 bases and J by 3 bases, and 23 bases separated the two germline ends. Germline CDR1 and CDR2: MNHEY and SVGEGT. The CDR3 sequence is 17 residues long. The chain's CDR3 is CASSPGHGDSLYTEAFF. CDR3 sequence (DNA): TGTGCCAGCAGCCCCGGACACGGAGACAGCTTGTACACTGAAGCTTTCTTT.

V and J are TRBV7-2 and TRBJ2-1, with 8 nucleotides matching TRBD2. The CDR3 is 15 residues long. CDR1 and CDR2 (germline): SGHTA, FQGNSA. The V segment lost 2 bases and the J segment 4 bases; nucleotides outside the gene matches: 4. In DNA, the CDR3 is TGTGCCAGCAGCTTAATATGCGGGGGGTACAATGAGCAGTTCTTC. The encoded protein is CASSLICGGYNEQFF.

V is TRBV4-3 and J is TRBJ2-1, with 7 positions matching TRBD2. In germline, CDR1 is LGHNA, CDR2 YSLEER. The CDR3 totals 17 residues. With 5 bases clipped from V and 3 bases from J, the junction kept 13 bases outside the gene matches. The DNA of the CDR3 is TGCGCCAGCAGCAACCGATTCGGGACTAATCTCTACAATGAGCAGTTCTTC. It encodes CASSNRFGTNLYNEQFF.